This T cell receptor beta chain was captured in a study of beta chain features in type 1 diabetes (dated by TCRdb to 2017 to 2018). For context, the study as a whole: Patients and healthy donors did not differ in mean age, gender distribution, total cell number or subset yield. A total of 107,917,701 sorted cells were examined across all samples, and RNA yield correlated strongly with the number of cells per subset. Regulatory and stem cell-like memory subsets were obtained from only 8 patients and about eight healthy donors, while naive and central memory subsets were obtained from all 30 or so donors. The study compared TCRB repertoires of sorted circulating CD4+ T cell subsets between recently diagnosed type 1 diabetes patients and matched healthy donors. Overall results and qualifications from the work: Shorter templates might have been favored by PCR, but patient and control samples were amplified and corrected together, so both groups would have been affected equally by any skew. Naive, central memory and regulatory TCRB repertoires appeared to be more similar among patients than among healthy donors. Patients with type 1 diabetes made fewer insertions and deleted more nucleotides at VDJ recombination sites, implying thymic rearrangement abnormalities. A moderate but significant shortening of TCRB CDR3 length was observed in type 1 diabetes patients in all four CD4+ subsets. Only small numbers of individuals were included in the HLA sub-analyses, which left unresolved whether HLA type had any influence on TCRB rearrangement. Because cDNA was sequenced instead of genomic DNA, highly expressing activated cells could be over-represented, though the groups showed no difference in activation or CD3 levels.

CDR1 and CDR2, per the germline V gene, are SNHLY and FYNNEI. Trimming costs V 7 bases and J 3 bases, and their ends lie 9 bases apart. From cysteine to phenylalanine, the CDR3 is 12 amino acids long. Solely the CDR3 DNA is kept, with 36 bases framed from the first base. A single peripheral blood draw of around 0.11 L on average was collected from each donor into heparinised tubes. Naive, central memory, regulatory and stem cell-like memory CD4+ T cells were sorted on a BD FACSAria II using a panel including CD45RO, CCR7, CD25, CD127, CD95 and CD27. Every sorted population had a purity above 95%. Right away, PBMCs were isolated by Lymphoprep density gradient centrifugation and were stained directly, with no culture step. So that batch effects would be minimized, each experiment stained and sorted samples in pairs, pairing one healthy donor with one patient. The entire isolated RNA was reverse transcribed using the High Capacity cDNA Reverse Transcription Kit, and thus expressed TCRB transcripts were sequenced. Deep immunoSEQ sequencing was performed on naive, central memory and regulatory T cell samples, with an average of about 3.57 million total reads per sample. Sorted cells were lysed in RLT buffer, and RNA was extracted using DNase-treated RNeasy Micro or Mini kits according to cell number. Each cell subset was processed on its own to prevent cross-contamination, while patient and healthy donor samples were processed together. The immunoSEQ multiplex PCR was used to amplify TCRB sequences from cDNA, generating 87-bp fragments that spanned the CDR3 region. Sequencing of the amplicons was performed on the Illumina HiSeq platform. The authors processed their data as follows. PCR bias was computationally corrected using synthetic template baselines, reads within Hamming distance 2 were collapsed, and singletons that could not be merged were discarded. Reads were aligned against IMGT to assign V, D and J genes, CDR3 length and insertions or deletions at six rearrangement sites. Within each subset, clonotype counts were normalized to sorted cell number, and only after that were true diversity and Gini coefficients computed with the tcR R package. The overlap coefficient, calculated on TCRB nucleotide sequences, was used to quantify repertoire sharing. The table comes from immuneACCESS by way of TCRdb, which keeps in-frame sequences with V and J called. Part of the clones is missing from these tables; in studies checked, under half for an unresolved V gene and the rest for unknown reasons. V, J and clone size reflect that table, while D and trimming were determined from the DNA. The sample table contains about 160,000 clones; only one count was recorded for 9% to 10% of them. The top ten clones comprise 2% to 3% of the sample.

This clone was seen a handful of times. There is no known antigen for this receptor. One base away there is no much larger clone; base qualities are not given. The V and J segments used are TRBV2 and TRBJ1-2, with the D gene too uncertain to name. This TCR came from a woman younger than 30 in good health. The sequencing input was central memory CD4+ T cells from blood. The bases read TGTGCCAGCAAAGAGGATGACTATGGCTACACCTTC. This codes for CASKEDDYGYTF.